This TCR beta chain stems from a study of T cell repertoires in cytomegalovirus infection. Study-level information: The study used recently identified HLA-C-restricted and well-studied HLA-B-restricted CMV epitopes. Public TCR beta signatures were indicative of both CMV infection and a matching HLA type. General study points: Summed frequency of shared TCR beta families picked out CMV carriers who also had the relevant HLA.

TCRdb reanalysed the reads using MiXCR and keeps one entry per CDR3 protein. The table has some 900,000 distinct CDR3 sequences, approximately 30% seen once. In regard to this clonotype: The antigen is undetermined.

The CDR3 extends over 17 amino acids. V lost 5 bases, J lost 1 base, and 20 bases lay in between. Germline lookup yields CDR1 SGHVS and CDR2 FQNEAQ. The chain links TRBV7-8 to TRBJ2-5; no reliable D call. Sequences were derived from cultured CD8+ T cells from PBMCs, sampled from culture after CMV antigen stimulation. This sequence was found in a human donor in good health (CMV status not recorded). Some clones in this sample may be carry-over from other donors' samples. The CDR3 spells CASSPSGLTVTQETQYF. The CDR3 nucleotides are TGTGCCAGCAGCCCCAGTGGGTTAACAGTCACCCAAGAGACCCAGTACTTC.